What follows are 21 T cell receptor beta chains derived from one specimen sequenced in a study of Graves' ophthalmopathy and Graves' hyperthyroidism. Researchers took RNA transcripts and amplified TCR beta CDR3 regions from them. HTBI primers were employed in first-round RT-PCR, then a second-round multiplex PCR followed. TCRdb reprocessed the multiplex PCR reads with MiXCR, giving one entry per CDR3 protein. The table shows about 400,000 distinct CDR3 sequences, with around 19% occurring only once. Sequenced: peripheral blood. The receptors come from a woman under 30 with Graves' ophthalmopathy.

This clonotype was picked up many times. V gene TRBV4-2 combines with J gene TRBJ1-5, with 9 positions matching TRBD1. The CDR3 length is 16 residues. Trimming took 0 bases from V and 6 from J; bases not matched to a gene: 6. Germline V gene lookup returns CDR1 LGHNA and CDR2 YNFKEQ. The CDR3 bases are TGTGCCAGCAGCCAAGATCGGGACAGGGTTAGTCAGCCCCAGCATTTT. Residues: CASSQDRDRVSQPQHF.

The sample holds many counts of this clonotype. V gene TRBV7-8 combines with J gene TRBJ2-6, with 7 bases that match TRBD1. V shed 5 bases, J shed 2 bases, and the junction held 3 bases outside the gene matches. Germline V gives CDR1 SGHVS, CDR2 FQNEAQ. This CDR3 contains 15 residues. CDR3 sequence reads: CASSTDRAGANVLTF. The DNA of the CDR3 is TGTGCCAGCAGCACCGACAGGGCTGGGGCCAACGTCCTGACTTTC.

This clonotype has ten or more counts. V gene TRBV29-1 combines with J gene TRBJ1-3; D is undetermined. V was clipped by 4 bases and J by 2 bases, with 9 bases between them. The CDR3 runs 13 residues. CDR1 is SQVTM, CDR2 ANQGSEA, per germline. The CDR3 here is CSVVSWTGNTIYF. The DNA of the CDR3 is TGCAGCGTTGTATCGTGGACTGGAAACACCATATATTTT.

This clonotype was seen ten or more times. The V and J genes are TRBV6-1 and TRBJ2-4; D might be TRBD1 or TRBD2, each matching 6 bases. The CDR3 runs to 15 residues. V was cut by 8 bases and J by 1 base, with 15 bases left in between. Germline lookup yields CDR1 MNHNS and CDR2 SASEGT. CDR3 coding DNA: TGTGCCAGCGGGGGGCCTTGGGAGGCCAAAAACATTCAGTACTTC. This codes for CASGGPWEAKNIQYF.

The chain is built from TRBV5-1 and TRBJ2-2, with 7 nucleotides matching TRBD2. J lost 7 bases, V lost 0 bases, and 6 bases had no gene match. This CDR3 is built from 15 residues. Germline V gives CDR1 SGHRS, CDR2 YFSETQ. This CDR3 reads CASSLDSGIGGELFF. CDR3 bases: TGCGCCAGCAGCTTGGACAGCGGGATTGGCGGGGAGCTGTTTTTT.

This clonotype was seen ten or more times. The CDR3 region has the DNA TGCAGTGCTAGAGGTGGAGAGACCCAGTACTTC. Protein: CSARGGETQYF. J is TRBJ2-5 and V is TRBV20-1, with D unresolved. V dropped 1 base and J dropped 4 bases, with 4 bases sitting between them. This CDR3 comprises 11 residues. The germline V gene encodes CDR1 DFQATT and CDR2 SNEGSKA (reference sequence).

This CDR3 reads CSARDRGLAAGYEQYF. For the CDR3, the DNA is TGCAGTGCTAGAGATCGGGGCCTAGCTGCAGGCTACGAGCAGTACTTC. The V gene is TRBV20-1, the J gene TRBJ2-7, with D perhaps TRBD1 or TRBD2 (5 bases each). Germline V gene lookup returns CDR1 DFQATT and CDR2 SNEGSKA (reference sequence). The V and J ends lost 0 bases and 3 bases respectively, with 18 bases between them. The CDR3 has 16 amino acids.

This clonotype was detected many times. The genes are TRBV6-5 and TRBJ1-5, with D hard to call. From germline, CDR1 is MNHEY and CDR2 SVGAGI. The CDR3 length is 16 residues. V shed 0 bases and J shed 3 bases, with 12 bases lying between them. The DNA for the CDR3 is TGTGCCAGCAGTTACTCGGGCGGCGGAAACAATCAGCCCCAGCATTTT. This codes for CASSYSGGGNNQPQHF.

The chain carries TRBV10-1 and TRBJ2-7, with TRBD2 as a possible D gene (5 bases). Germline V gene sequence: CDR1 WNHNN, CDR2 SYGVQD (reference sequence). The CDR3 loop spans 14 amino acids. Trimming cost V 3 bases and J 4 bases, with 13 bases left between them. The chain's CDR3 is CASSEVAGPYEQYF. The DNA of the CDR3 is TGCGCCAGCAGTGAAGTCGCGGGCCCTTACGAGCAGTACTTC.

The CDR3 sequence is CASSYAREETQYF. The CDR3 DNA follows: TGTGCCAGCAGTTACGCCAGGGAAGAGACCCAGTACTTC. The chain couples TRBV6-5 to TRBJ2-5; D is perhaps TRBD1 (5 bases). The V gene lost 2 bases and the J gene lost 3 bases, with 7 bases spanning the gap. Germline lookup yields CDR1 MNHEY and CDR2 SVGAGI. The CDR3 sequence is 13 residues long.

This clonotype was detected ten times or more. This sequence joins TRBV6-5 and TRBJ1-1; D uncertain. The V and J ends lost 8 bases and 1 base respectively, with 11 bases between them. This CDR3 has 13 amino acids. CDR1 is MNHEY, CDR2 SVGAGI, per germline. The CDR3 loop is CASVSETNTEAFF. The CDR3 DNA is TGTGCCAGCGTCTCCGAGACGAACACTGAAGCTTTCTTT.

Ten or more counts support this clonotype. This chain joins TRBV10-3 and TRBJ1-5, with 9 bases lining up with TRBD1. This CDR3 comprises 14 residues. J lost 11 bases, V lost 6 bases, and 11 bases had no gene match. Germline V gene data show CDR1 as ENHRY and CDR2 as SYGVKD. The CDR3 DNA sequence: TGTGCCATCAGCCCCGGGACAGGGCTAGGGGCCCAGCATTTT. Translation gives CAISPGTGLGAQHF.

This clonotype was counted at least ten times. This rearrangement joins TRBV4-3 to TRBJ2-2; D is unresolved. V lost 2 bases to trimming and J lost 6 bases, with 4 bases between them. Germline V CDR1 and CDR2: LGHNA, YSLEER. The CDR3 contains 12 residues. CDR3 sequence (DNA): TGCGCCAGCAGCCAATGGTCCGGGGAGCTGTTTTTT. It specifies CASSQWSGELFF.

The CDR3 reads CSPQPPQETQYF. The CDR3 bases are TGCAGTCCGCAGCCGCCTCAAGAGACCCAGTACTTC. V is TRBV20-1 and J is TRBJ2-5; unclear D gene. This CDR3 region has 12 residues. V was clipped by 8 bases and J by 2 bases, with 12 bases between them. Germline V lookup: CDR1 DFQATT, CDR2 SNEGSKA (reference sequence).

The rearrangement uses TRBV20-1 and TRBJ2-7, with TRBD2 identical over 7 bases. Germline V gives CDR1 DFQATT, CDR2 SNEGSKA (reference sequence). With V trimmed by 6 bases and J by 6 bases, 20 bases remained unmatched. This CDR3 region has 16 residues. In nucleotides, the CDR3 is TGCAGTGCCCGTCACCCGGGCCAGGGAGGGAGAAGCGAGCAGTACTTC. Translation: CSARHPGQGGRSEQYF.

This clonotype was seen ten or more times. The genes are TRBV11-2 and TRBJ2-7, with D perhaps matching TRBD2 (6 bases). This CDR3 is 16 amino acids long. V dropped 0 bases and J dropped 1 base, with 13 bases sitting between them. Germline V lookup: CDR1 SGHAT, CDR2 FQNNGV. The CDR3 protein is CASSLEVGLPSYEQYF. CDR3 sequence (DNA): TGTGCCAGCAGCTTAGAGGTGGGACTGCCATCCTACGAGCAGTACTTC. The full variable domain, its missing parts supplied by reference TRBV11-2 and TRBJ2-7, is EAGVAQSPRYKIIEKRQSVAFWCNPISGHATLYWYQQILGQGPKLLIQFQNNGVVDDSQLPKDRFSAERLKGVDSTLKIQPAKLEDSAVYLCASSLEVGLPSYEQYFGPGTRLTVT.

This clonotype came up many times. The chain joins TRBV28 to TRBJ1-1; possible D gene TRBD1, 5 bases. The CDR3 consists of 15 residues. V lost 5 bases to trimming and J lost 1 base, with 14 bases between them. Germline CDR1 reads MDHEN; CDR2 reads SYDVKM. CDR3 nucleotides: TGTGCCAGCAGTAACCCCCCTCAGGGGAACACTGAAGCTTTCTTT. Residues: CASSNPPQGNTEAFF.

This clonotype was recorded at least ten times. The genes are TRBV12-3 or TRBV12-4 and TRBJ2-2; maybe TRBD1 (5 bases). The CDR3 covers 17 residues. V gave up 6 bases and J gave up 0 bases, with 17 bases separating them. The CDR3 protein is CASSHAGSTTNTGELFF. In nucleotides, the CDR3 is TGTGCCAGCAGCCATGCAGGGTCCACAACGAACACCGGGGAGCTGTTTTTT.

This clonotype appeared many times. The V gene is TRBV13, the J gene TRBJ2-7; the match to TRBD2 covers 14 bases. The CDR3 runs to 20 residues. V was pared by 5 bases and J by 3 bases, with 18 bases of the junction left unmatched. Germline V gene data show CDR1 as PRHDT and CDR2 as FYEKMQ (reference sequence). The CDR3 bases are TGTGCCAGCAGCACAACCCTCACACCGGGACTAGCGGGAGTAGACTACGAGCAGTACTTC. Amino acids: CASSTTLTPGLAGVDYEQYF.

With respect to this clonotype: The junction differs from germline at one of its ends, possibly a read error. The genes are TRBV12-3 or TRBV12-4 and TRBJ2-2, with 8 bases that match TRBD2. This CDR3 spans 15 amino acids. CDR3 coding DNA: TGTGCCAGCAGATTAGCGGGATGGGACACCGGGGAGCTGTTTTTT. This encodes CASRLAGWDTGELFF.

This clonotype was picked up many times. The CDR3 nucleotides are TGTGCCACCAGTGAGCTGGACAGGGTAGGCGGGGAGCTGTTTTTT. Translating gives CATSELDRVGGELFF. V usage is TRBV24-1 and J usage is TRBJ2-2, with 8 bases identical to TRBD1. The CDR3 has 15 residues. The V segment lost 4 bases and the J segment 7 bases; nucleotides outside the gene matches: 7. Germline V gene sequence: CDR1 KGHDR, CDR2 SFDVKD.